This T cell receptor (beta chain) originates from a study of technical replicates of blood from several donors. Trimming took off 6 bases at V and 6 bases at J, with 27 bases between the two ends. This CDR3 is built from 18 residues. Germline V gene lookup returns CDR1 SNHLY and CDR2 FYNNEI. This table comes from immunoSEQ multiplex PCR, and its TCRdb copy is limited to in-frame clones, with some not included. The sample carries roughly 76,000 clones, about 86% recorded once. The source material was PBMCs. This chain uses TRBV2 with TRBJ1-5; possible D gene TRBD1, 6 bases. This clonotype was sampled from a human donor in good health. Some clones in this sample may be carry-over from other donors' samples. The CDR3 DNA reads as TGTGCCAGCAGCACCTACGGCGGACAGCCGCTAGGTTCTCAGCCCCAGCATTTT. The encoded protein is CASSTYGGQPLGSQPQHF.